This TCR beta chain was observed in a study of blood T cell repertoires in COVID-19. V was pared by 6 bases and J by 4 bases, with 6 bases of the junction left unmatched. CDR3 length: 14 amino acids. Germline V CDR1 and CDR2: SGHRS, YFSETQ. Assay: immunoSEQ multiplex PCR; the TCRdb copy retains only in-frame clones and omits some. The table includes approximately 97,000 clones, around 90% detected once. This clone showed up just once. The chain links TRBV5-1 to TRBJ2-1; 8 positions match TRBD2. The TCR was taken from a man between 50 and 59 years old with active or convalescent COVID-19. Specimen: peripheral blood. This CDR3 is CASTETSAYNEQFF. The DNA of the CDR3 is TGCGCCAGCACGGAGACTAGCGCATACAATGAGCAGTTCTTC.